The source of this T cell receptor beta chain is a study of STAT5B mutations in CD4+ large granular lymphocyte leukemia. From germline, CDR1 is SNHLY and CDR2 FYNNEI. V trimming: 7 bases; J trimming: 0 bases; junction bases outside the gene matches: 5. The CDR3 consists of 15 residues. This was a survey-level run. The assay was immunoSEQ multiplex PCR, and TCRdb's table has in-frame clones only and misses some. The sample yields tens of thousands of clones, roughly 79% seen once. The specimen sequenced was CD4+ T cells from blood buffy coats. V is TRBV2 and J is TRBJ1-3; 8 bases match TRBD1. The source is a human donor in good health. CDR3 in DNA: TGTGCCAGCACGGACAGGGTGAGCTCTGGAAACACCATATATTTT. Amino acids: CASTDRVSSGNTIYF.